This T cell receptor (beta chain) was captured by sequencing in a study of cytomegalovirus exposure and HLA in healthy donors. This CDR3 region has 14 residues. V lost 4 bases and J 7 bases, leaving 14 bases between the germline ends. The germline CDR1 and CDR2 sequences are SGDLS and YYNGEE. Use of 60 Vbeta and 13 Jbeta primers characterized the PCR. Profiling relied on immunoSEQ multiplex PCR, and the TCRdb table lists in-frame clones only, not all of them. The sample has some 140,000 clones, 75% to 90% seen once. General study results and limits: Within an earlier analysis, most TCR beta V segments proved productive either about 87% or about 30% of the time. Clonal expansion, a later analysis showed, was greater in HLA-associated TCR beta chains than in equally common others. With further analysis later on, most CMV-associated TCR beta chains appeared HLA-restricted.

Donors in the study were healthy people who gave bone marrow. About this clone itself: Its antigen remains unidentified.

This TCR derives from a woman aged 45-65 years in good health and CMV-seropositive. The chain recombines TRBV9 with TRBJ1-4; TRBD1 might be the D (6 bases). The sequenced sample consisted of PBMCs. CDR3 region: CASSPPGVGEKLFF. CDR3 in DNA: TGTGCCAGCAGCCCCCCAGGGGTTGGTGAAAAACTGTTTTTT.